This entry describes one TCR beta chain. These data originate in a study of blood T cell repertoires in COVID-19. Assay: immunoSEQ multiplex PCR; the TCRdb copy retains only in-frame clones and omits some. Of about 140,000 clones listed, around 90% are singletons. Germline CDR1 and CDR2: MNHEY and SVGEGT. V dropped 6 bases and J dropped 6 bases, with 12 bases sitting between them. This CDR3 comprises 13 residues. This TCR was sampled from a human donor in a cohort sampled during active COVID-19. This sequence joins TRBV6-2 or TRBV6-3 and TRBJ1-5; maybe TRBD1 (6 bases). Material for sequencing was peripheral blood. CDR3 bases: TGTGCCAGCAGCCTATTCAGGGGTCAGCCCCAGCATTTT. This gives the protein CASSLFRGQPQHF.